This T cell receptor beta chain originates from a study of blood T cell repertoires in COVID-19. Study-wide background: Italy, Spain and the United States were the sources of the convalescent and acute COVID-19 samples.

As handled by the study authors: Quantification of nucleated cells was approximated via reference gene primer amplification. Using immunoSEQ multiplex PCR, the repertoire was profiled, and TCRdb retains in-frame clones only, with some absent. V, J and clone size are those of that table, while D and trimming were read from the DNA. The sample shows roughly 70,000 clones, 90% to 95% of them seen only once. Enrolled during active infection, Seattle patients were then followed longitudinally. Germline CDR1 SNHLY, CDR2 FYNNEI. CDR3 length: 15 residues. V was pared by 5 bases and J by 4 bases, with 4 bases of the junction left unmatched.

V is TRBV2 and J is TRBJ2-2; 10 bases align to TRBD2. Sequenced input: peripheral blood. The sequence was collected from a man aged 50-60 years with COVID-19, enrolled during active disease. The CDR3 sequence is CASSQREGSTGELFF. DNA for the CDR3: TGTGCCAGCAGTCAGCGGGAGGGCAGCACCGGGGAGCTGTTTTTT. The whole variable domain, filled in from reference TRBV2 and TRBJ2-2, reads EPEVTQTPSHQVTQMGQEVILRCVPISNHLYFYWYRQILGQKVEFLVSFYNNEISEKSEIFDDQFSVERPDGSNFTLKIRSTKLEDSAMYFCASSQREGSTGELFFGEGSRLTVL.